The 27 T cell receptor beta chains in this list originate from one sample, sequenced in a study of low-dose radiotherapy and immunotherapy resistance in tumors. Priming of first-strand cDNA relied on TRAV- and TRBV-specific primers (covering alpha and beta chains). It was with a constant-region primer and a V-primer adapter that TCRs were amplified over approximately 20 PCR cycles. TCRdb analysed the reads with MiXCR anew, one entry per CDR3 protein. The sample shows about 58,000 distinct CDR3 sequences, about 25% of them seen only once. Time point here: after trial treatment. The treatment denotes: LDRT plus nivolumab, ipilimumab, low-dose cyclophosphamide and aspirin (RACIN trial). This specimen consisted of PBMCs, obtained after low-dose radiotherapy plus immunotherapy. The receptor source for this set is a male donor with prostate cancer.

This clonotype was detected many times. The rearrangement joins TRBV3-1 to TRBJ2-2, with 8 bases aligning to TRBD2. The CDR3 has 13 amino acids. V lost 2 bases to trimming and J lost 9 bases; unmatched junction nucleotides: 2. Germline V lookup: CDR1 LGHDT, CDR2 YNNKEL (reference sequence). The CDR3 region has the DNA TGTGCCAGCAGCCAACCGGGGGGGAGGGAGCTGTTTTTT. This codes for CASSQPGGRELFF.

This clonotype was observed many times. The chain has TRBV28 and TRBJ1-2; 8 positions agree with TRBD1. This CDR3 is 14 amino acids long. With V trimmed by 5 bases and J by 7 bases, 9 bases remained unmatched. The germline V gene has CDR1 MDHEN and CDR2 SYDVKM. CDR3 bases: TGTGCCAGCAGTCCTCCCGCCAGGGGGCTTGGCTACACCTTC. This sequence encodes CASSPPARGLGYTF.

This clonotype was recorded many times. The chain links TRBV6-2 or TRBV6-3 to TRBJ2-2; D gene unclear. The CDR3 covers 14 residues. Trimming cost V 6 bases and J 5 bases, with 13 bases left between them. Germline V gene sequence: CDR1 MNHEY, CDR2 SVGEGT. CDR3 coding DNA: TGTGCCAGCAGGCCGATAAGTAATACCGGGGAGCTGTTTTTT. Its protein product is CASRPISNTGELFF.

There are many counts of this clonotype. The chain joins TRBV4-1 to TRBJ1-4, with D possibly matching TRBD1 (6 bases). Trimming shortened V by 1 base and J by 3 bases, and 15 bases separated the two germline ends. Germline V gene sequence: CDR1 MGHRA, CDR2 YSYEKL. This CDR3 has 17 amino acids. The CDR3 spells CASSQVAPDRPNEKLFF. CDR3 DNA sequence: TGCGCCAGCAGCCAAGTTGCTCCGGACAGACCTAATGAAAAACTGTTTTTT.

To note about this clonotype: No DNA is shown, since the ends of the CDR3 on it are uncertain; the CDR3 is the one TCRdb lists. This chain joins TRBV7-3 and TRBJ2-2; the D call of TRBD1 is as the table states it, not checked on the DNA. Termini included, the CDR3 measures 22 amino acids. Germline CDR1 reads SGHTA; CDR2 reads FQGTGA. CDR3 loop: CASSFYICSAREGGRMTGELFF.

This clonotype has just a few counts. This chain uses TRBV7-2 with TRBJ2-7; 7 positions agree with TRBD2. In germline, CDR1 is SGHTA, CDR2 FQGNSA. This CDR3 has 15 amino acids. With V trimmed by 3 bases and J by 3 bases, 8 bases remained unmatched. CDR3 nucleotide sequence: TGTGCCAGCAGCTTGGGTGGGAGGGCCATCTACGAGCAGTACTTC. Protein product: CASSLGGRAIYEQYF.

This clonotype was detected once. Since a far larger clone is one base different, this is likely a read error. This chain uses TRBV9 with TRBJ2-6, with 7 bases that match TRBD1. Germline loops: CDR1 SGDLS, CDR2 YYNGEE. Germline trimming cut 0 bases from V and 4 bases from J; bases unmatched to any gene: 10. This CDR3 contains 18 residues. CDR3 loop: CASSVAGTESRGANVLTF. The DNA of the CDR3 is TGTGCCAGCAGCGTAGCCGGGACAGAGTCGCGAGGGGCCAACGTCCTGACTTTC.

This clonotype appeared many times. The chain joins TRBV7-9 to TRBJ1-1, with a weak D call TRBD1 (6 bases). The V end lost 4 bases, the J end lost 0 bases, and 9 bases lay between the germline ends. Germline V lookup: CDR1 SEHNR, CDR2 FQNEAQ (reference sequence). This CDR3 comprises 14 residues. The CDR3 sequence: CASSYGQLNTEAFF. CDR3 sequence (DNA): TGTGCCAGCAGCTACGGACAGTTGAACACTGAAGCTTTCTTT.

This chain links TRBV27 with TRBJ2-7; TRBD1 matches at 7 bases. J lost 3 bases, V lost 1 base, and 3 bases had no gene match. The CDR3 runs to 14 residues. Germline V gene lookup returns CDR1 MNHEY and CDR2 SMNVEV (reference sequence). The chain's CDR3 is CASSLFGTVYEQYF. The CDR3, as DNA: TGTGCCAGCAGTTTATTTGGGACAGTCTACGAGCAGTACTTC.

The chain carries TRBV21-1 and TRBJ2-1; TRBD2, the D gene given by the table, was not confirmed from the DNA. TRBV21-1 is termed a pseudogene. There are 17 residues in the CDR3. The CDR3 loop reads CASRNSASGGAENEQFF. CDR3 nucleotide sequence: TGTGCCAGCAGGAATTCAGCTAGCGGGGGGGCCGAGAATGAGCAGTTCTTC.

In its sample, this clonotype was seen many times. This chain links TRBV5-1 with TRBJ2-3; 10 positions agree with TRBD2. J lost 7 bases, V lost 6 bases, and 8 bases had no gene match. The CDR3 length is 14 residues. In germline, CDR1 is SGHRS, CDR2 YFSETQ. CDR3 sequence (DNA): TGCGCCAGCACAGATAGCGGGGGGACAAATACGCAGTATTTT. Protein product: CASTDSGGTNTQYF.

This clonotype was counted between two and nine times. V and J are TRBV5-1 and TRBJ1-1; D is undetermined. The ends were cut back, 5 bases at V and 0 bases at J, with 8 bases in the middle. CDR1 SGHRS and CDR2 YFSETQ come from the germline V gene. The CDR3 length is 13 residues. The CDR3 loop is CASRGSMNTEAFF. In DNA, the CDR3 is TGCGCCAGCAGGGGCAGCATGAACACTGAAGCTTTCTTT.

The table lists this clonotype with many counts. The genes are TRBV29-1 and TRBJ2-5; a weak D match, TRBD1 (6 bases). The germline V and J ends were trimmed by 7 bases and 1 base, with 13 bases remaining between them. The CDR3 runs to 13 residues. Germline loops: CDR1 SQVTM, CDR2 ANQGSEA. The chain's CDR3 is CSAPGQSQETQYF. In nucleotides, the CDR3 is TGCAGCGCTCCAGGACAGTCCCAAGAGACCCAGTACTTC.

In this sample, this clonotype turned up many times. This chain joins TRBV6-2 or TRBV6-3 and TRBJ2-2; TRBD1 is a possible D gene (5 bases). Trimming removed 5 bases from V and 2 bases from J, with 12 bases in between. CDR3 length equals 15 residues. CDR1 is MNHEY and CDR2 is SVGEGT in the germline V gene. The CDR3 region is CASSVTVLNTGELFF. CDR3 nucleotides: TGTGCCAGCAGTGTGACAGTCCTAAACACCGGGGAGCTGTTTTTT.

The sample holds a few counts of this clonotype. The V gene is TRBV9, the J gene TRBJ1-6; D might be TRBD1 (6 bases). Germline V gene sequence: CDR1 SGDLS, CDR2 YYNGEE. Trimming cost V 3 bases and J 0 bases, with 10 bases left between them. The CDR3 contains 16 residues. CDR3 protein: CASSGGGSSYNSPLHF. The CDR3 bases are TGTGCCAGCAGCGGAGGGGGAAGCTCCTATAATTCACCCCTCCACTTT.

Many counts were recorded for this clonotype. The chain carries TRBV19 and TRBJ2-7; D uncertain. Trimming shortened V by 6 bases and J by 3 bases, and 12 bases separated the two germline ends. The CDR3 has 13 amino acids. From germline, CDR1 is LNHDA and CDR2 SQIVND (reference sequence). The CDR3 DNA reads TGTGCCAGTAGCACGACGGTAGACTACGAGCAGTACTTC. Protein: CASSTTVDYEQYF.

This clonotype appeared many times. This chain connects TRBV28 to TRBJ2-1, with a weak D call TRBD1 (6 bases). The germline CDR1 and CDR2 sequences are MDHEN and SYDVKM. V dropped 7 bases and J dropped 6 bases, with 10 bases sitting between them. The CDR3 consists of 12 residues. CDR3 DNA: TGTGCCAGCAATGAACAGGGCAATGAGCAGTTCTTC. Amino acids: CASNEQGNEQFF. Full variable domain (rest looked up from reference TRBV28 and TRBJ2-1): DVKVTQSSRYLVKRTGEKVFLECVQDMDHENMFWYRQDPGLGLRLIYFSYDVKMKEKGDIPEGYSVSREKKERFSLILESASTNQTSMYLCASNEQGNEQFFGPGTRLTVL.

As concerns this clonotype: A much larger clone sits a single nucleotide away, making a read error possible. The chain combines TRBV29-1 with TRBJ1-2, with D tentatively TRBD1 (5 bases). This CDR3 contains 12 residues. Germline V CDR1 and CDR2: SQVTM, ANQGSEA. The CDR3 DNA follows: TGCAGCGTTGTTCAGGGTGACTATGGCCACACCTTC. This codes for CSVVQGDYGHTF.

This clonotype was seen ten or more times. This chain uses TRBV12-3 or TRBV12-4 with TRBJ1-1; no clear D gene. Trimming removed 6 bases at V and 2 bases at J, with 13 bases between. The CDR3 is made up of 14 amino acids. The CDR3 sequence: CASRPGAGNTEAFF. CDR3 DNA: TGTGCCAGCAGGCCAGGCGCAGGAAACACTGAAGCTTTCTTT.

This clonotype was recorded at least ten times. The chain combines TRBV5-1 with TRBJ2-3; 8 bases agree with TRBD2. This CDR3 has 15 residues. Losses at the gene ends were 0 bases for V and 5 bases for J; bases not matched to a gene: 5. Germline lookup yields CDR1 SGHRS and CDR2 YFSETQ. Here the CDR3 reads CASSLEGLGVDTQYF. For the CDR3, the DNA is TGCGCCAGCAGCTTGGAGGGACTAGGGGTAGATACGCAGTATTTT. The complete variable domain, with remaining parts taken from reference TRBV5-1 and TRBJ2-3, reads KAGVTQTPRYLIKTRGQQVTLSCSPISGHRSVSWYQQTPGQGLQFLFEYFSETQRNKGNFPGRFSGRQFSNSRSEMNVSTLELGDSALYLCASSLEGLGVDTQYFGPGTRLTVL.

This clonotype showed up many times. This chain uses TRBV9 with TRBJ2-5, with unresolved D. Per germline, CDR1 SGDLS and CDR2 YYNGEE. This CDR3 region has 14 residues. Deletions cut 0 bases from V and 1 base from J, with 7 bases between. DNA of the CDR3: TGTGCCAGCAGCGTAGCGACTGGCCAAGAGACCCAGTACTTC. This sequence encodes CASSVATGQETQYF.

This clonotype was found many times. CDR3 coding DNA: TGCAGTGCTAGATGGGGGAATGAAGAGACCCAGTACTTC. Its protein is CSARWGNEETQYF. The chain joins TRBV20-1 to TRBJ2-5; D could derive from TRBD1 or TRBD2 (5 bases each). Germline lookup yields CDR1 DFQATT and CDR2 SNEGSKA (reference sequence). The CDR3 has 13 residues. Trimming removed 2 bases from V and 3 bases from J, with 10 bases in between.

The rearrangement uses TRBV19 and TRBJ2-2; D is uncertain. This CDR3 is 13 amino acids long. V lost 3 bases to trimming and J lost 6 bases, with 8 bases between them. The germline CDR1 and CDR2 sequences are LNHDA and SQIVND (reference sequence). CDR3: CASSMADAGELFF. CDR3 sequence (DNA): TGTGCCAGTAGTATGGCGGACGCCGGGGAGCTGTTTTTT.

Note on this clonotype: A far larger clone is only one base removed, so a read error is likely. The CDR3 DNA is TGTGCCAGCAGCTTTGGGGCTAGCGGGACCTACGAGCAGTTCTTC. Translating gives CASSFGASGTYEQFF. This chain links TRBV11-2 with TRBJ2-1; 9 bases match TRBD2. This CDR3 contains 15 residues. Germline V gives CDR1 SGHAT, CDR2 FQNNGV. The trim removed 3 bases at V and 10 bases at J, leaving 10 bases unmatched.

The table lists this clonotype with many counts. This chain joins TRBV28 and TRBJ2-7; 9 positions agree with TRBD1. The CDR3 is 15 amino acids. In germline, CDR1 is MDHEN, CDR2 SYDVKM. Germline trimming cut 5 bases from V and 7 bases from J; bases unmatched to any gene: 12. The CDR3 reads CASSIGQGITIEQYF. Here the CDR3 DNA reads TGTGCCAGCAGTATCGGACAGGGGATTACGATAGAGCAGTACTTC.

This clonotype has at least ten counts. The chain links TRBV29-1 to TRBJ2-1; 12 nucleotides agree with TRBD2. CDR1 and CDR2 from the germline V gene are SQVTM and ANQGSEA. This CDR3 has 13 amino acids. Trimming at V came to 6 bases and at J to 10 bases, leaving 7 bases not matched to a gene. CDR3: CSVPRTSGIEQFF. CDR3 DNA: TGCAGCGTACCCAGGACTAGCGGGATCGAGCAGTTCTTC.

In this sample, this clonotype turned up many times. The CDR3 DNA reads as TGTGCCAGCTCGACAGGCAGGCCCAACAATGAGCAGTTCTTC. Residues: CASSTGRPNNEQFF. The chain combines TRBV18 with TRBJ2-1, with D tentatively TRBD1 (6 bases). This CDR3 region has 14 residues. Trimming cost V 6 bases and J 5 bases, with 14 bases left between them. The V gene's germline CDR1 is KGHSH and CDR2 LQKENI.